The next 21 T cell receptor beta chains were all read from a single sample in a study of radiotherapy plus CTLA-4 blockade in lung cancer. Profiling relied on immunoSEQ multiplex PCR, and the TCRdb table lists in-frame clones only, not all of them. Among approximately 60,000 clones listed, approximately 84% were seen once. The sequences come from peripheral blood, collected from a patient treated with radiotherapy plus ipilimumab. These receptor sequences come from a human donor with non-small cell lung cancer whose response to radiotherapy plus ipilimumab could not be evaluated.

The V call is TRBV9, the J call TRBJ1-6; TRBD1 might be the D (5 bases). Germline V lookup: CDR1 SGDLS, CDR2 YYNGEE. The CDR3 sequence is 16 residues long. Trimming stripped 1 base from V and 6 bases from J, with 14 bases between. Here the CDR3 DNA reads TGTGCCAGCAGCGTAACAGGAGATCGTACTAATTCACCCCTCCACTTT. This translates into CASSVTGDRTNSPLHF.

This clone was observed once. V gene TRBV15 combines with J gene TRBJ1-1, with D possibly TRBD1 on 5 matching bases. This CDR3 comprises 16 residues. Trimming pared 0 bases from V and 0 bases from J, leaving 11 bases between. The germline V gene encodes CDR1 LNHNV and CDR2 YYDKDF (reference sequence). The CDR3 reads CATSRETGALNTEAFF. CDR3 in DNA: TGTGCCACCAGCAGAGAAACAGGAGCCTTGAACACTGAAGCTTTCTTT.

The J gene is TRBJ2-1, the V gene TRBV2; 9 bases align to TRBD2. The CDR3 is made up of 15 amino acids. J gave up 1 base and V 5 bases, and 3 bases lay outside the gene matches. Germline lookup yields CDR1 SNHLY and CDR2 FYNNEI. In DNA, the CDR3 is TGTGCCAGCAGTATTCTAGCGGGATCCTACAATGAGCAGTTCTTC. Its protein product is CASSILAGSYNEQFF. The complete variable domain, with remaining parts taken from reference TRBV2 and TRBJ2-1, reads EPEVTQTPSHQVTQMGQEVILRCVPISNHLYFYWYRQILGQKVEFLVSFYNNEISEKSEIFDDQFSVERPDGSNFTLKIRSTKLEDSAMYFCASSILAGSYNEQFFGPGTRLTVL.

This chain connects TRBV5-4 to TRBJ2-7, with D perhaps TRBD2 (6 bases). The germline V gene encodes CDR1 SGHNT and CDR2 YYREEE (reference sequence). V shed 0 bases and J shed 3 bases, with 10 bases lying between them. There are 14 residues in the CDR3. This CDR3 reads CASSLGLVDYEQYF. The DNA of the CDR3 is TGTGCCAGCAGCTTGGGACTAGTGGACTACGAGCAGTACTTC.

This clone was recorded a few times. This chain joins TRBV7-8 and TRBJ1-5, with TRBD1 as a possible D gene (6 bases). The CDR3 consists of 18 residues. Trimming cost V 1 base and J 0 bases, with 16 bases left between them. CDR1 is SGHVS and CDR2 is FQNEAQ in the germline V gene. As DNA, the CDR3 is TGTGCCAGCAGCTTAGGGCAGGGATGGGGGCATAGCAATCAGCCCCAGCATTTT. Translated, it gives CASSLGQGWGHSNQPQHF.

The count of this clone is one. Here the CDR3 DNA reads TGTGCCAGCAGCTTAGATCGTTTGACTAGCCGCACCGGGGAGCTGTTTTTT. It encodes CASSLDRLTSRTGELFF. The chain uses TRBV7-8 and TRBJ2-2; 7 bases are a match to TRBD2. The CDR3 loop spans 17 amino acids. Germline V CDR1 and CDR2: SGHVS, FQNEAQ. The J segment lost 4 bases and the V segment lost 1 base, leaving 9 bases of the junction unmatched.

This CDR3 reads CASSFAGKGQPQHF. CDR3 coding DNA: TGTGCCAGCAGTTTCGCAGGGAAGGGACAGCCCCAGCATTTT. This sequence joins TRBV27 and TRBJ1-5; D might be TRBD1 (5 bases). V lost 3 bases, J lost 7 bases, and 13 bases lay in between. Looked up from germline, CDR1 is MNHEY and CDR2 is SMNVEV (reference sequence). The CDR3 totals 14 residues.

V usage is TRBV4-3 and J usage is TRBJ2-4, with D uncertain. V was trimmed by 0 bases and J by 0 bases, leaving 9 bases between them. Germline-derived CDR1 and CDR2 are LGHNA and YSLEER. CDR3 length: 16 amino acids. Here the CDR3 DNA reads TGCGCCAGCAGCCAAGATCGCAGGATAGCCAAAAACATTCAGTACTTC. This encodes CASSQDRRIAKNIQYF.

This clone has more than one count but fewer than ten. The rearrangement joins TRBV5-1 to TRBJ1-2; D is unclear. Deletions cut 0 bases from V and 4 bases from J, with 10 bases between. CDR1 is SGHRS and CDR2 is YFSETQ in the germline V gene. This CDR3 has 14 amino acids. The DNA of the CDR3 is TGCGCCAGCAGCTTGGACAGACCTACCTATGGCTACACCTTC. Protein: CASSLDRPTYGYTF.

This chain uses TRBV7-6 with TRBJ1-1; 10 nucleotides line up with TRBD1. CDR1 SGHVS and CDR2 FNYEAQ come from the germline V gene. The V gene end was trimmed by 4 bases and the J gene end by 3 bases; junction bases not matched to a gene: 5. This CDR3 spans 15 amino acids. CDR3 nucleotides: TGTGCCAGCAGCTCGCGGACAGGGGGATACACTGAAGCTTTCTTT. Translation: CASSSRTGGYTEAFF.

The chain employs TRBV5-1 and TRBJ2-3; 12 nucleotides line up with TRBD2. The CDR3 has 15 residues. V dropped 4 bases and J dropped 3; count of bases not matched to a gene: 3. Germline V gene sequence: CDR1 SGHRS, CDR2 YFSETQ. The CDR3 is CASSPGLAGTDTQYF. CDR3 coding DNA: TGCGCCAGCAGCCCAGGACTAGCGGGGACAGATACGCAGTATTTT.

The chain recombines TRBV7-2 with TRBJ1-4; 9 nucleotides align to TRBD1. Germline V gene sequence: CDR1 SGHTA, CDR2 FQGNSA. The V gene end was trimmed by 3 bases and the J gene end by 3 bases; junction bases not matched to a gene: 5. The CDR3 has 16 amino acids. As DNA, the CDR3 is TGTGCCAGCAGCTTTGGACAGGGGAATTCTAATGAAAAACTGTTTTTT. Its translation: CASSFGQGNSNEKLFF.

The genes are TRBV7-2 and TRBJ2-3; perhaps TRBD2 as D (6 bases). There are 15 residues in the CDR3. Germline lookup yields CDR1 SGHTA and CDR2 FQGNSA. The germline V and J ends were trimmed by 1 base and 4 bases, with 12 bases remaining between them. The CDR3 sequence is CASSLVAGRADTQYF. The CDR3 coding sequence is TGTGCCAGCAGCTTAGTTGCGGGAAGAGCAGATACGCAGTATTTT.

This clone was found a few times. CDR3 nucleotide sequence: TGTGCCACCAGCAGAGATGGACAGGGTAATATCAATGAGCAGTTCTTC. Residues: CATSRDGQGNINEQFF. The chain uses TRBV15 and TRBJ2-1, with TRBD1 identical over 8 bases. Germline V lookup: CDR1 LNHNV, CDR2 YYDKDF (reference sequence). The CDR3 sequence is 16 residues long. The J segment lost 6 bases and the V segment lost 0 bases, leaving 7 bases of the junction unmatched.

CDR3 amino acids: CASPKGVGAKNIQYF. In nucleotides, the CDR3 is TGTGCCAGTCCCAAAGGGGTGGGGGCCAAAAACATTCAGTACTTC. The J gene is TRBJ2-4, the V gene TRBV6-5; weak D call: TRBD1 (5 bases). CDR3 length: 15 residues. V was trimmed by 9 bases and J by 1 base, leaving 16 bases between them. The germline gives CDR1 MNHEY, CDR2 SVGAGI.

The chain combines TRBV4-3 with TRBJ2-5; TRBD2 agrees at 16 bases. Germline trimming cut 3 bases from V and 5 bases from J; bases unmatched to any gene: 15. CDR3 length equals 20 residues. The germline CDR1 and CDR2 sequences are LGHNA and YSLEER. CDR3 nucleotides: TGCGCCAGCAGCCAGGCGATTGCGGGACTAGCGGGGGGGGCCTTGGAGACCCAGTACTTC. Translated, it gives CASSQAIAGLAGGALETQYF.

The gene calls are TRBV27 and TRBJ2-3; 9 bases agree with TRBD1. CDR1 is MNHEY, CDR2 SMNVEV, per germline (reference sequence). Losses at the gene ends were 0 bases for V and 4 bases for J; bases not matched to a gene: 8. The CDR3 loop spans 17 amino acids. The CDR3 DNA reads TGTGCCAGCAGTTTATCCGGGACAGGGTCCGGAGCAGATACGCAGTATTTT. It codes for CASSLSGTGSGADTQYF.

The chain is built from TRBV19 and TRBJ2-2, with D uncertain. The CDR3 extends over 13 amino acids. Trimming stripped 6 bases from V and 7 bases from J, with 12 bases between. CDR1 is LNHDA and CDR2 is SQIVND in the germline V gene (reference sequence). In nucleotides, the CDR3 is TGTGCCAGTAGAACCAAGCCGGGCGGGGAGCTGTTTTTT. Translation gives CASRTKPGGELFF.

This sequence joins TRBV6-5 and TRBJ2-1, with 11 positions matching TRBD2. The V gene's germline CDR1 is MNHEY and CDR2 SVGAGI. The CDR3 contains 15 residues. Trimming took 2 bases from V and 7 from J; bases not matched to a gene: 4. CDR3 residues: CASSYESSGGNEQFF. The CDR3 coding sequence is TGTGCCAGCAGTTACGAGTCTAGCGGGGGGAATGAGCAGTTCTTC.

This chain uses TRBV19 with TRBJ1-1, with D tentatively TRBD1 (5 bases). Between the trimmed V and J ends, which lost 1 base and 1 base, there was a span of 13 bases. The CDR3 runs 16 residues. From germline, CDR1 is LNHDA and CDR2 SQIVND (reference sequence). The CDR3 coding sequence is TGTGCCAGTAGTATAGGTACCCTGACAGCGAACACTGAAGCTTTCTTT. Protein sequence: CASSIGTLTANTEAFF.

This chain links TRBV7-6 with TRBJ2-5, with TRBD2 matching over 8 bases. CDR1 SGHVS and CDR2 FNYEAQ come from the germline V gene. The CDR3 runs 13 residues. Trimming cost V 4 bases and J 5 bases; bases outside gene matches: 3. CDR3 residues: CASSSGLGETQYF. CDR3 DNA sequence: TGTGCCAGCAGCTCGGGACTAGGGGAGACCCAGTACTTC.